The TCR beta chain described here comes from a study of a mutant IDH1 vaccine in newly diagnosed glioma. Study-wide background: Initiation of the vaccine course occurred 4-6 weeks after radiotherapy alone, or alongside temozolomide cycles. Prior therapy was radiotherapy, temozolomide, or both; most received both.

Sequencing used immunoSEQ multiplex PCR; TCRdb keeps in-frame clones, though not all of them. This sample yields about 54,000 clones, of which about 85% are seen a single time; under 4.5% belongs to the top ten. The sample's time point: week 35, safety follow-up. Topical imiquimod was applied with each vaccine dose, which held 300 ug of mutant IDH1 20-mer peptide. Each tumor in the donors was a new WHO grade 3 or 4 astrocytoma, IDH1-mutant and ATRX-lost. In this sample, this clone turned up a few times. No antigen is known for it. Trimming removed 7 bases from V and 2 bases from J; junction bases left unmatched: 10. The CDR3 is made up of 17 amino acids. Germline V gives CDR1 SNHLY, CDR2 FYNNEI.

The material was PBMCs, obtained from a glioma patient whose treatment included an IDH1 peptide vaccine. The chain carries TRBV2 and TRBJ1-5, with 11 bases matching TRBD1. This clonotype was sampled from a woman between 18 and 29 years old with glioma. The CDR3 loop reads CASNTGTGGARNQPQHF. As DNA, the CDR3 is TGTGCCAGCAATACCGGGACAGGGGGAGCCCGCAATCAGCCCCAGCATTTT.